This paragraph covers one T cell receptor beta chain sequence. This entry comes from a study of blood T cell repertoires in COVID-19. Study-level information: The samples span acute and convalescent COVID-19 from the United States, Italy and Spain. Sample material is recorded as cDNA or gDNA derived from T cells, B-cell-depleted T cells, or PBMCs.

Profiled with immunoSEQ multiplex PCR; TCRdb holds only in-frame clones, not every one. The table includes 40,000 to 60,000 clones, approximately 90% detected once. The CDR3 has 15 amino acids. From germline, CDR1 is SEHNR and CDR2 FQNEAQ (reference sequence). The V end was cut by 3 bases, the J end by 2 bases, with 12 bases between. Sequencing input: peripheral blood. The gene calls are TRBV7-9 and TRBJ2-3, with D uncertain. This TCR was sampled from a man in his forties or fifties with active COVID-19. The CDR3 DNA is TGTGCCAGCAGCTTTTTCGGAGCATCCACAGATACGCAGTATTTT. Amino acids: CASSFFGASTDTQYF.